These 12 T cell receptor beta chains were sequenced from one sample in a study of shared clonotypes between healthy human individuals (dated by TCRdb to between 2020 and 2021). Libraries were built with the immunoSEQ multiplex PCR assay. TCRdb re-hosts the immuneACCESS table, in-frame sequences only. Its copies lack some clones; in the studies checked, an unresolved V gene accounts for under half of them, and the cause for the rest is not known. This sample is represented by just over 2,000,000 clones; approximately 94% of them were singletons. The ten largest clonotypes hold 0.85% to 1.3% of the sample. CD8 naive samples consisted of CD45RO-negative cells that were positively selected for CCR7, yielding a CD45RA+CCR7+ population without TemRA cells. What was sequenced was naive CD8+ T cells sorted from blood. In the paper's terms, the cell subset or site label means: CD45RA+CCR7+. Receptors originate from a man between 18 and 35 years old in good health.

The rearrangement links TRBV9 to TRBJ1-1, with a weak D call TRBD1 (6 bases). V gave up 2 bases and J gave up 0 bases, with 11 bases separating them. The CDR3 spans 15 residues. CDR1 is SGDLS and CDR2 is YYNGEE in the germline V gene. CDR3 in DNA: TGTGCCAGCAGCGTTTCAGGGGATATGAACACTGAAGCTTTCTTT. Its protein product is CASSVSGDMNTEAFF. The whole variable domain, filled in from reference TRBV9 and TRBJ1-1, reads DSGVTQTPKHLITATGQRVTLRCSPRSGDLSVYWYQQSLDQGLQFLIQYYNGEERAKGNILERFSAQQFPDLHSELNLSSLELGDSALYFCASSVSGDMNTEAFFGQGTRLTVV.

Of note for this clone: Other DNA sequences of this sample code for an identical CDR3. This chain uses TRBV7-8 with TRBJ2-1; either TRBD1 or TRBD2 may supply D (5 bases each). V was clipped by 0 bases and J by 2 bases, with 5 bases between them. Per germline, CDR1 SGHVS and CDR2 FQNEAQ. The CDR3 consists of 14 residues. The CDR3: CASSLAGAYNEQFF. DNA for the CDR3: TGTGCCAGCAGCTTAGCGGGGGCCTACAATGAGCAGTTCTTC.

The chain uses TRBV11-2 and TRBJ1-1; 7 nucleotides agree with TRBD1. The CDR3 covers 16 residues. V gave up 1 base and J gave up 0 bases; unmatched junction bases: 5. Germline V gene data show CDR1 as SGHAT and CDR2 as FQNNGV. CDR3 in amino acids: CASSLVRTGLNTEAFF. The CDR3 DNA reads as TGTGCCAGCAGCTTAGTCAGGACAGGATTGAACACTGAAGCTTTCTTT.

This chain joins TRBV6-6 and TRBJ2-7, with no clear D. This CDR3 comprises 15 residues. Trimming removed 0 bases from V and 5 bases from J, with 14 bases in between. Germline V gene lookup returns CDR1 MNHNY and CDR2 SVGAGI (reference sequence). The CDR3 region has the DNA TGTGCCAGCAGTTACTCGATCTCCCCCAGAAACGAGCAGTACTTC. Its protein is CASSYSISPRNEQYF.

This clone showed up just once. The chain joins TRBV10-2 to TRBJ2-7; D is possibly TRBD1 or TRBD2 (5 bases each). The CDR3 is 13 residues long. In germline, CDR1 is WSHSY, CDR2 SAAADI. Trimming cost V 5 bases and J 3 bases, with 11 bases left between them. CDR3 bases: TGCGCCAGCAGTTTGGGGACCGACTACGAGCAGTACTTC. Translation gives CASSLGTDYEQYF.

This clone occurred once. The genes are TRBV11-3 and TRBJ2-1, with a weak D call TRBD1 (6 bases). The CDR3 extends over 14 amino acids. Trimming left V 2 bases short and J 8 bases short, with 13 bases between. Germline CDR1 and CDR2: SGHNT and YENEEA. The chain's CDR3 is CASSLTGQRHEQFF. The CDR3 DNA follows: TGTGCCAGCAGCTTAACCGGACAGCGGCATGAGCAGTTCTTC.

V and J are TRBV13 and TRBJ1-1; D not certain. From germline, CDR1 is PRHDT and CDR2 FYEKMQ (reference sequence). The CDR3 totals 15 residues. Between the trimmed V and J ends, which lost 6 bases and 3 bases, there was a span of 17 bases. The CDR3: CASRLEAPSYTEAFF. As DNA, the CDR3 is TGTGCCAGCAGACTAGAGGCCCCCAGTTACACTGAAGCTTTCTTT.

Remarks on this clone: In the same sample, other DNA sequences code for this CDR3. V is TRBV5-4 and J is TRBJ2-5; D ambiguous. Trimming stripped 3 bases from V and 4 bases from J, with 7 bases between. CDR3 length equals 12 residues. Germline V gene lookup returns CDR1 SGHNT and CDR2 YYREEE (reference sequence). The CDR3 reads CASSSGLETQYF. CDR3 DNA sequence: TGTGCCAGCAGCTCGGGCTTAGAGACCCAGTACTTC.

With regard to this clone: One end of the junction fails to match germline, which may point to a read error. This sequence joins TRBV7-9 and TRBJ1-1; 8 positions match TRBD1. This CDR3 spans 15 amino acids. The germline CDR1 and CDR2 sequences are SEHNR and FQNEAQ (reference sequence). The CDR3 loop is CASSLAQGARGEAFF. The CDR3 DNA reads TGTGCCAGCAGCCTAGCCCAGGGGGCGCGTGGTGAAGCTTTCTTT.

The chain is built from TRBV6-6 and TRBJ2-1; D gene unclear. V lost 4 bases to trimming and J lost 7 bases, with 8 bases between them. The germline V gene encodes CDR1 MNHNY and CDR2 SVGAGI (reference sequence). The CDR3 extends over 12 amino acids. CDR3: CASSLAGNEQFF. The CDR3 DNA is TGTGCCAGCAGTTTGGCAGGAAATGAGCAGTTCTTC.

This clone was seen once. V is TRBV27 and J is TRBJ2-7; D unresolved. The V gene lost 5 bases and the J gene lost 3 bases, with 5 bases spanning the gap. CDR1 is MNHEY and CDR2 is SMNVEV in the germline V gene (reference sequence). The CDR3 has 11 amino acids. This chain's CDR3 is CASSDDYEQYF. DNA for the CDR3: TGTGCCAGCAGTGACGACTACGAGCAGTACTTC.

The rearrangement uses TRBV5-1 and TRBJ1-6; D unresolved. V shed 0 bases and J shed 8 bases, with 12 bases lying between them. Germline assignment: CDR1 SGHRS and CDR2 YFSETQ. This CDR3 spans 15 amino acids. CDR3 sequence: CASSLGLDYDSPLHF. CDR3 coding DNA: TGCGCCAGCAGCTTGGGACTAGACTACGATTCACCCCTCCACTTT.